The source of this T cell receptor beta chain is a study of blood T cells in healthy people across ages. Study overall: The template switching approach captured approximately one barcoded beta molecule for every two T cells.

It was with a sample-barcoded 5' primer and a J-beta primer mix that a second PCR of roughly 6 to 12 cycles was run. From the 5' RACE reads, TCRdb called clonotypes with MiXCR, one entry per CDR3 protein. Of hundreds of thousands of distinct CDR3 sequences listed, roughly three fifths are singletons. There were at least 6 micrograms of total RNA extracted from every sample. Details on this clonotype: Antigen specificity is unknown.

Germline assignment: CDR1 SEHNR and CDR2 FQNEAQ (reference sequence). V was pared by 3 bases and J by 1 base, with 4 bases of the junction left unmatched. The CDR3 has 15 amino acids. Overall study findings and caveats: Long-lived donors had more naive CD4+ cells and higher diversity than aged donors.

The chain is built from TRBV7-9 and TRBJ2-7; the match to TRBD1 covers 9 bases. This TCR derives from a man in his forties in good health. The sequenced sample was blood. This CDR3 reads CASSLGTGFSYEQYF. The CDR3 DNA follows: TGTGCCAGCAGCTTGGGGACAGGGTTTTCCTACGAGCAGTACTTC. Variable domain in full (rest from reference TRBV7-9 and TRBJ2-7): DTGVSQNPRHKITKRGQNVTFRCDPISEHNRLYWYRQTLGQGPEFLTYFQNEAQLEKSRLLSDRFSAERPKGSFSTLEIQRTEQGDSAMYLCASSLGTGFSYEQYFGPGTRLTVT.